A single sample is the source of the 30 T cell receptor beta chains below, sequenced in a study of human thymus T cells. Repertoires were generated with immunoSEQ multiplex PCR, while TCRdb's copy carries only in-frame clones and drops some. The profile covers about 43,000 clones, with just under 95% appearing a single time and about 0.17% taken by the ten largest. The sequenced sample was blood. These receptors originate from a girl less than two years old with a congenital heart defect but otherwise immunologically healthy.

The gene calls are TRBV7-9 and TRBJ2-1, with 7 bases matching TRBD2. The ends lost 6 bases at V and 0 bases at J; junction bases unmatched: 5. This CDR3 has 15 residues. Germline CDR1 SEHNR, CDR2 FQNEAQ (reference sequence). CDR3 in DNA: TGTGCCAGCAGGTCCCTAGCGGCCTCCTACAATGAGCAGTTCTTC. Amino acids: CASRSLAASYNEQFF.

The CDR3 nucleotides read TGTGCCAGCAGCCGACAGTCCAGCGGGTACTCCTACGAGCAGTACTTC. It codes for CASSRQSSGYSYEQYF. J is TRBJ2-7 and V is TRBV28; tentative D call: TRBD2 (6 bases). With 6 bases removed from V and 0 bases from J, the gap between germline ends came to 18 bases. Germline CDR1 MDHEN, CDR2 SYDVKM. CDR3 length: 16 residues. Drawing the rest from reference TRBV28 and TRBJ2-7, the complete variable domain is DVKVTQSSRYLVKRTGEKVFLECVQDMDHENMFWYRQDPGLGLRLIYFSYDVKMKEKGDIPEGYSVSREKKERFSLILESASTNQTSMYLCASSRQSSGYSYEQYFGPGTRLTVT.

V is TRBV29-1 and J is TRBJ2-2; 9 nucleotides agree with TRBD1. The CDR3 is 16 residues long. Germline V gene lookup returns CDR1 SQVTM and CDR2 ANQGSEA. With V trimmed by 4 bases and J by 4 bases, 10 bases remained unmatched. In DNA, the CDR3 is TGCAGCGTTGCTGGCTCAGGGACAGGGTCCACCGGGGAGCTGTTTTTT. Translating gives CSVAGSGTGSTGELFF.

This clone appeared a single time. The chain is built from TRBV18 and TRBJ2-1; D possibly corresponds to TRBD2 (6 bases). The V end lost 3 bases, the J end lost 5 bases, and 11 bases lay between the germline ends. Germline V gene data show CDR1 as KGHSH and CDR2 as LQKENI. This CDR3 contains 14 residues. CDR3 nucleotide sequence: TGTGCCAGCTCACCCTGGACTAACGACAATGAGCAGTTCTTC. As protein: CASSPWTNDNEQFF.

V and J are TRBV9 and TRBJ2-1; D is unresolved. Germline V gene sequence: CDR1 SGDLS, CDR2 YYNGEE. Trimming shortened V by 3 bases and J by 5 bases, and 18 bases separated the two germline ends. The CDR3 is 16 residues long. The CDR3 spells CASSDPFSRRNNEQFF. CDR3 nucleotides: TGTGCCAGCAGCGACCCCTTTTCCCGGAGAAACAATGAGCAGTTCTTC. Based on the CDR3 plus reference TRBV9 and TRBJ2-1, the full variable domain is DSGVTQTPKHLITATGQRVTLRCSPRSGDLSVYWYQQSLDQGLQFLIQYYNGEERAKGNILERFSAQQFPDLHSELNLSSLELGDSALYFCASSDPFSRRNNEQFFGPGTRLTVL.

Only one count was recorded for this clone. The CDR3 protein is CARLDRSGNTIYF. The CDR3 DNA follows: TGTGCCAGATTAGACAGGTCTGGAAACACCATATATTTT. The chain is built from TRBV2 and TRBJ1-3; a weak D match, TRBD1 (6 bases). This CDR3 is 13 amino acids long. The V gene lost 9 bases and the J gene lost 1 base, with 10 bases spanning the gap. Germline V gene sequence: CDR1 SNHLY, CDR2 FYNNEI.

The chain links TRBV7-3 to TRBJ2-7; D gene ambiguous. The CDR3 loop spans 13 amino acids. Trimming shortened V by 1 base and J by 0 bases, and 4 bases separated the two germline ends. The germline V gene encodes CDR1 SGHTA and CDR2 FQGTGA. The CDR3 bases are TGTGCCAGCAGCTTAAGTCCCTCCTACGAGCAGTACTTC. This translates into CASSLSPSYEQYF.

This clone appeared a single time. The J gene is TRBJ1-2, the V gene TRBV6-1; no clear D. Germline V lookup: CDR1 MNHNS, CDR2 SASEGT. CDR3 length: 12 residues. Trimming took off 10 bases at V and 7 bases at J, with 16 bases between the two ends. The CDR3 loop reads CATRATSGGYTF. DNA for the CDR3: TGTGCCACCCGGGCCACGAGCGGTGGCTACACCTTC.

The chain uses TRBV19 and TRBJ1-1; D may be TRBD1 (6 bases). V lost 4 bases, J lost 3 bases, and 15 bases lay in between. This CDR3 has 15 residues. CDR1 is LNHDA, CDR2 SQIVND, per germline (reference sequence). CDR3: CASSRGRAPHTEAFF. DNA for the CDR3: TGTGCCAGTAGTAGGGGGCGGGCGCCCCACACTGAAGCTTTCTTT.

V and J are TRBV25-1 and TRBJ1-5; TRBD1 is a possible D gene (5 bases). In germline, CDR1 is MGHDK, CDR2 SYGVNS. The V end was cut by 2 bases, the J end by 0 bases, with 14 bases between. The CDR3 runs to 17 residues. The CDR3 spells CASSEGGTGISNQPQHF. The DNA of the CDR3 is TGTGCCAGCAGTGAAGGGGGGACCGGGATTAGCAATCAGCCCCAGCATTTT.

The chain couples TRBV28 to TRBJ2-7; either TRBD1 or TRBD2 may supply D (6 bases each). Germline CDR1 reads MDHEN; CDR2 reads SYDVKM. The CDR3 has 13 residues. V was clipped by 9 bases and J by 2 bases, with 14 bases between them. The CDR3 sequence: CARVGGLAYEQYF. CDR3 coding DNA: TGTGCCAGAGTAGGGGGACTGGCCTACGAGCAGTACTTC.

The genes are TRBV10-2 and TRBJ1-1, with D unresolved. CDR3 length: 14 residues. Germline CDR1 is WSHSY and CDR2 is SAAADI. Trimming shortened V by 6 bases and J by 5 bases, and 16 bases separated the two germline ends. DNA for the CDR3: TGCGCCAGCAGGACGCCGCCCGGTGGGACTGAAGCTTTCTTT. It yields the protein CASRTPPGGTEAFF.

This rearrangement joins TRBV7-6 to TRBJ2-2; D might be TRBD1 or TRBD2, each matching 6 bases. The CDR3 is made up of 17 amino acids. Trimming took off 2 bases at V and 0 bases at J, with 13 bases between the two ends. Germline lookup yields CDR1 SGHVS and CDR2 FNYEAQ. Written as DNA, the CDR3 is TGTGCCAGCAGCTTATACGGGGGCCTAACGAACACCGGGGAGCTGTTTTTT. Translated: CASSLYGGLTNTGELFF.

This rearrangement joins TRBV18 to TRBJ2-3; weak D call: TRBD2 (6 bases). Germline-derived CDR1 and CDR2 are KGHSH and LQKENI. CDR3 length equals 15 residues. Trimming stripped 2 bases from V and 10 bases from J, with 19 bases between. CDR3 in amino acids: CASSPSRDSPIAQYF. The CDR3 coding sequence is TGTGCCAGCTCACCATCCCGGGACTCACCCATCGCGCAGTATTTT.

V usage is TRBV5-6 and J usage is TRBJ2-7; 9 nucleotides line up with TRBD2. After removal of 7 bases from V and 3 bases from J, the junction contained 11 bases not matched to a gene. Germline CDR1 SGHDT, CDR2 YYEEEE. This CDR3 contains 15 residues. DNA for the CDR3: TGTGCCAGCGGGGGAAGCGGGAGGCTGATCTACGAGCAGTACTTC. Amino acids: CASGGSGRLIYEQYF.

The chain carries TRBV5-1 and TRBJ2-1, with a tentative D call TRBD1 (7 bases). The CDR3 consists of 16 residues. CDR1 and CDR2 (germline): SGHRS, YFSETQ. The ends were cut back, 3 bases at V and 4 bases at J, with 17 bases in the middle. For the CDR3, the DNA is TGCGCCAGCAGCTCTGGCGGAGGGGGCCGTTACAATGAGCAGTTCTTC. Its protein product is CASSSGGGGRYNEQFF.

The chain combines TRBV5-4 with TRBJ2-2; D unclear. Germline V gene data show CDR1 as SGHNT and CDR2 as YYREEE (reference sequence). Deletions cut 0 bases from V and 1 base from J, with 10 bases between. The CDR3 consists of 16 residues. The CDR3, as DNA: TGTGCCAGCAGCTTGGAAGGACCCGTGAACACCGGGGAGCTGTTTTTT. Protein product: CASSLEGPVNTGELFF.

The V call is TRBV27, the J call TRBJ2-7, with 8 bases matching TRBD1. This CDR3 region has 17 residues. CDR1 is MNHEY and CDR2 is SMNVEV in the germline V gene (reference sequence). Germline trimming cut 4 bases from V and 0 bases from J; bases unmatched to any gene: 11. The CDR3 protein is CASSWSGRGPISYEQYF. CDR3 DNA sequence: TGTGCCAGCAGTTGGAGCGGCAGGGGGCCCATCTCCTACGAGCAGTACTTC.

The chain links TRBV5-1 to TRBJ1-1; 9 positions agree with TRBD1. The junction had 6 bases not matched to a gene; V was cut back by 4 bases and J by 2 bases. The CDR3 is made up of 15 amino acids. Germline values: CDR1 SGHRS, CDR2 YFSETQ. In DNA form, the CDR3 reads TGCGCCAGCAGCCCCCGGACAGGGGACAACACTGAAGCTTTCTTT. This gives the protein CASSPRTGDNTEAFF. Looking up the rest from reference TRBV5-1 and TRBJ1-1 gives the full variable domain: KAGVTQTPRYLIKTRGQQVTLSCSPISGHRSVSWYQQTPGQGLQFLFEYFSETQRNKGNFPGRFSGRQFSNSRSEMNVSTLELGDSALYLCASSPRTGDNTEAFFGQGTRLTVV.

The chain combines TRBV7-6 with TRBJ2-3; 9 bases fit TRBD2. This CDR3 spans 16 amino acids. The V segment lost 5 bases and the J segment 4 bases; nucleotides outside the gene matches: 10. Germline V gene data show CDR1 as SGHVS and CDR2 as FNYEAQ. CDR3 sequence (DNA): TGTGCCAGCAGCCCCCACTTGCGGGAGGGCCCAGATACGCAGTATTTT. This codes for CASSPHLREGPDTQYF.

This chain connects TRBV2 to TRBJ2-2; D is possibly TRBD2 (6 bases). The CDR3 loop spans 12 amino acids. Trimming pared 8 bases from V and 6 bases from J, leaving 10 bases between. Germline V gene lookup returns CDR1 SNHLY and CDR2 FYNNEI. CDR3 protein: CASGRGAGELFF. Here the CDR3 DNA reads TGTGCCAGCGGTCGCGGGGCCGGGGAGCTGTTTTTT.

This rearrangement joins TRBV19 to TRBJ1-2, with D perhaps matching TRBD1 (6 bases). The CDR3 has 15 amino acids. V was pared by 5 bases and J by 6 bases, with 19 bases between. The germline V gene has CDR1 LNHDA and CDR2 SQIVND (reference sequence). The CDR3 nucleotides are TGTGCCAGTAGTCCTAGACAGGCCCTAATCAATGGCTACACCTTC. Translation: CASSPRQALINGYTF.

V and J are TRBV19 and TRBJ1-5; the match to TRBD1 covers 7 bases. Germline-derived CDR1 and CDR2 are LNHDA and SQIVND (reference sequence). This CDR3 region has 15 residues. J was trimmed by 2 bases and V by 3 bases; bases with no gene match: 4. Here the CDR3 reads CASSMLDRGNQPQHF. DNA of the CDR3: TGTGCCAGTAGTATGTTAGACAGGGGCAATCAGCCCCAGCATTTT. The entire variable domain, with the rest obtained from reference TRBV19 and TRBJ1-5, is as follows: DGGITQSPKYLFRKEGQNVTLSCEQNLNHDAMYWYRQDPGQGLRLIYYSQIVNDFQKGDIAEGYSVSREKKESFPLTVTSAQKNPTAFYLCASSMLDRGNQPQHFGDGTRLSIL.

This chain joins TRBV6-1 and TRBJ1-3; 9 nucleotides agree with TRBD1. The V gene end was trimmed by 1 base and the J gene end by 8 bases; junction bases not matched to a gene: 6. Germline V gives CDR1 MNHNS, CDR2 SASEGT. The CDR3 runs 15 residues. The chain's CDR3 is CASSEVVTGGDTIYF. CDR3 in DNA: TGTGCCAGCAGTGAAGTGGTGACAGGGGGAGACACCATATATTTT.

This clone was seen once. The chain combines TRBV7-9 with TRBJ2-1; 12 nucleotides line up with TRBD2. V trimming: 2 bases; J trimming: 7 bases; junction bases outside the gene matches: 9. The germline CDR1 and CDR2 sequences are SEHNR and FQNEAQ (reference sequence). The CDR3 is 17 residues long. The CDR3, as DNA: TGTGCCAGCAGCTTACTAGCGGGAGGGATCTTGAGGAATGAGCAGTTCTTC. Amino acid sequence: CASSLLAGGILRNEQFF.

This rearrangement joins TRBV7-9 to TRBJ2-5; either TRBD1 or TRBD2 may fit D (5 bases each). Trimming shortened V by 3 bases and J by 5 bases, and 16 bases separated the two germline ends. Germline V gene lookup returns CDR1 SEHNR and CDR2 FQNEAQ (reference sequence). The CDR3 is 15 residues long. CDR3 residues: CASSLPPGGGETQYF. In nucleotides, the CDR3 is TGTGCCAGCAGCTTGCCGCCTGGGGGTGGGGAGACCCAGTACTTC.

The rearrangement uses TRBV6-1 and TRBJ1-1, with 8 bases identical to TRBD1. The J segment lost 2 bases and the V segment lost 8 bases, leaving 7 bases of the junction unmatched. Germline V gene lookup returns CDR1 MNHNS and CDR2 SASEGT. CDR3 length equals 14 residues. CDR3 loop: CASQGAGGNTEAFF. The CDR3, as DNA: TGTGCCAGCCAGGGGGCAGGGGGCAACACTGAAGCTTTCTTT.

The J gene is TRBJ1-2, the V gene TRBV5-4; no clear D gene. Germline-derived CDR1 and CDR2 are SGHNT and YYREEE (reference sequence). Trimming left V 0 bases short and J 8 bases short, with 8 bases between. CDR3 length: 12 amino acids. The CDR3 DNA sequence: TGTGCCAGCAGCTTGGTACTTCAGGGCTACACCTTC. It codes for CASSLVLQGYTF.

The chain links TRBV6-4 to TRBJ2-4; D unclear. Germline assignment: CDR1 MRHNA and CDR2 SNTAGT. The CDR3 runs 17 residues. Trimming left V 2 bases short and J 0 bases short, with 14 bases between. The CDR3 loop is CASSDTLRPGAKNIQYF. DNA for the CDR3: TGTGCCAGCAGTGACACCCTAAGACCCGGAGCCAAAAACATTCAGTACTTC.

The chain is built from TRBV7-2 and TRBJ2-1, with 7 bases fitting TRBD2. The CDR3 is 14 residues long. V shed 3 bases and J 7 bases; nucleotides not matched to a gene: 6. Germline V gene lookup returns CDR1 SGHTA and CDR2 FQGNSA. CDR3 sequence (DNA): TGTGCCAGCAGCTTGAGCGGGGTGGGGAATGAGCAGTTCTTC. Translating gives CASSLSGVGNEQFF.